Below are 15 T cell receptor beta chains sequenced from a single sample in a study of identical twins. Using its own MiXCR run on the 5' RACE reads, TCRdb lists one record per CDR3 protein. The profile covers under 20,000 distinct CDR3 sequences, with nearly 70% appearing a single time and 5.5% to 7% taken by the ten largest. Sequenced sample: memory (CD45RO+) T cells sorted from blood. The receptors originated from a woman in her late teens or twenties in good health. This table probably holds off-target reads from a library built for another chain.

The V and J genes are TRBV20-1 and TRBJ2-1; D is tentatively TRBD1 or TRBD2 (5 bases each). V was pared by 5 bases and J by 4 bases, with 15 bases between. This CDR3 has 14 residues. Germline V gene data show CDR1 as DFQATT and CDR2 as SNEGSKA (reference sequence). CDR3 protein: CSADTGTQYNEQFF. CDR3 sequence (DNA): TGCAGTGCTGATACCGGGACCCAATACAATGAGCAGTTCTTC.

Here the CDR3 reads CATSRPPSQETQYF. The CDR3 region has the DNA TGTGCCACCAGCAGACCTCCTTCCCAAGAGACCCAGTACTTC. V is TRBV15 and J is TRBJ2-5; D uncertain. Germline values: CDR1 LNHNV, CDR2 YYDKDF (reference sequence). V lost 2 bases and J 1 base, leaving 8 bases between the germline ends. This CDR3 has 14 residues.

V gene TRBV1 combines with J gene TRBJ1-5; the D call of TRBD1 is as the table states it, not checked on the DNA. TRBV1 is classified as a pseudogene. This CDR3 spans 21 amino acids. The CDR3 DNA is TGCACCAGCAGCCAAGATCGCCACGCAAACACGACGGACAATAGCAATCAGCCCCAGCATTTT. This translates into CTSSQDRHANTTDNSNQPQHF.

The table lists this clonotype with a few counts. This chain connects TRBV7-9 to TRBJ2-5; 8 nucleotides align to TRBD2. CDR1 SEHNR and CDR2 FQNEAQ come from the germline V gene (reference sequence). Trimming cost V 4 bases and J 0 bases; bases outside gene matches: 1. The CDR3 runs 14 residues. The CDR3 DNA follows: TGTGCCAGCAGCTGGGGACTAGACCAAGAGACCCAGTACTTC. Residues: CASSWGLDQETQYF.

This chain joins TRBV12-3 or TRBV12-4 and TRBJ2-5; no definite D call. The CDR3 spans 12 residues. The ends were cut back, 3 bases at V and 5 bases at J, with 7 bases in the middle. The CDR3 loop reads CASSFSGETQYF. As DNA, the CDR3 is TGTGCCAGCAGTTTTAGTGGGGAGACCCAGTACTTC.

The chain recombines TRBV21-1 with TRBJ2-1. TRBV21-1 is a pseudogene. There are 11 residues in the CDR3. CDR3 bases: TGTGCCAGCAGCAATCGGCAGAAGCAGTTCTTC. Translating it yields CASSNRQKQFF.

The chain couples TRBV20-1 to TRBJ2-3, with 9 bases lining up with TRBD2. CDR1 and CDR2 from the germline V gene are DFQATT and SNEGSKA (reference sequence). The junction had 11 bases not matched to a gene; V was cut back by 7 bases and J by 3 bases. This CDR3 comprises 15 residues. The CDR3 here is CSGLDRLAGTDTQYF. CDR3 nucleotides: TGCAGTGGTCTAGACCGTCTAGCGGGAACAGATACGCAGTATTTT.

The genes are TRBV6-1 and TRBJ2-7; TRBD2 matches 7 bases. Trimming at V came to 5 bases and at J to 7 bases, leaving 14 bases not matched to a gene. The CDR3 spans 15 residues. The germline CDR1 and CDR2 sequences are MNHNS and SASEGT. CDR3 nucleotides: TGTGCCAGCAGTCTTTCTGGGGGAGGGCCCTGGGAGCAGTACTTC. Translating gives CASSLSGGGPWEQYF.

The genes are TRBV20-1 and TRBJ2-3; D call uncertain. This CDR3 spans 16 amino acids. Germline CDR1 is DFQATT and CDR2 is SNEGSKA (reference sequence). Trimming left V 6 bases short and J 1 base short, with 20 bases between. The CDR3 loop reads CSAIRRAGPRTDTQYF. DNA for the CDR3: TGCAGTGCAATCAGAAGGGCCGGCCCCCGCACAGATACGCAGTATTTT.

The chain links TRBV10-3 to TRBJ2-3, with a possible D match to TRBD2 (5 bases). CDR3 length equals 13 residues. Trimming left V 4 bases short and J 2 bases short, with 7 bases between. Looked up from germline, CDR1 is ENHRY and CDR2 is SYGVKD. The CDR3: CAISGGLTDTQYF. The CDR3 region has the DNA TGTGCCATCAGTGGCGGGCTCACAGATACGCAGTATTTT.

The sample holds a few counts of this clonotype. The V gene is TRBV20-1, the J gene TRBJ2-1; no firm D call. Germline V gene lookup returns CDR1 DFQATT and CDR2 SNEGSKA (reference sequence). Trimming left V 6 bases short and J 3 bases short, with 18 bases between. The CDR3 runs to 15 residues. CDR3 region: CSALPLGGHYNEQFF. CDR3 sequence (DNA): TGCAGTGCCCTCCCATTGGGCGGTCACTACAATGAGCAGTTCTTC.

The chain has TRBV20-1 and TRBJ2-6, with D uncertain. This CDR3 is 16 amino acids long. The V gene lost 3 bases and the J gene lost 1 base, with 13 bases spanning the gap. Germline CDR1 is DFQATT and CDR2 is SNEGSKA (reference sequence). This CDR3 is CSASPLERSGANVLTF. CDR3 DNA: TGCAGTGCTAGCCCTCTCGAAAGGTCTGGGGCCAACGTCCTGACTTTC.

There are a few counts of this clonotype. The rearrangement uses TRBV19 and TRBJ2-3; 8 nucleotides match TRBD2. CDR1 is LNHDA, CDR2 SQIVND, per germline (reference sequence). The CDR3 has 15 amino acids. V was pared by 0 bases and J by 4 bases, with 3 bases of the junction left unmatched. The CDR3 DNA follows: TGTGCCAGTAGTATAGAAAGCGGGAGCGCAGATACGCAGTATTTT. Its translation: CASSIESGSADTQYF.

The chain uses TRBV11-2 and TRBJ1-1, with D possibly being TRBD1 (5 bases). V gave up 0 bases and J gave up 4 bases, with 18 bases separating them. CDR1 is SGHAT, CDR2 FQNNGV, per germline. The CDR3 is 17 residues long. The chain's CDR3 is CASSLEGGFGVSTEAFF. The CDR3, as DNA: TGTGCCAGCAGCTTAGAGGGGGGGTTCGGGGTAAGCACTGAAGCTTTCTTT.

V is TRBV19 and J is TRBJ2-1; D is ambiguous. V gave up 7 bases and J gave up 7 bases, with 8 bases separating them. The CDR3 runs 11 residues. In germline, CDR1 is LNHDA, CDR2 SQIVND (reference sequence). CDR3 sequence: CASKLANEQFF. CDR3 DNA sequence: TGTGCCAGTAAACTGGCAAATGAGCAGTTCTTC.